This T cell receptor (beta chain) was identified during a study of PD-L1 blockade in urothelial cancer. Trimming stripped 9 bases from V and 2 bases from J, with 14 bases between. Per the germline V gene, CDR1 is MGHDK and CDR2 is SYGVNS. The CDR3 spans 13 residues. Assay used: immunoSEQ multiplex PCR; TCRdb lists only in-frame clones, some missing. This sample has roughly 17,000 clones, with roughly 90% found just once. The time point here: pretreatment peripheral blood. The chain recombines TRBV25-1 with TRBJ2-7; a possible D gene is TRBD1 (7 bases). The specimen comprised PBMCs, sampled around atezolizumab (anti-PD-L1) treatment. The clonotype was recovered from a man in his 70s with urothelial cancer. CDR3: CASRTGGTYEQYF. The CDR3 DNA follows: TGTGCCAGTAGGACAGGAGGGACCTACGAGCAGTACTTC.